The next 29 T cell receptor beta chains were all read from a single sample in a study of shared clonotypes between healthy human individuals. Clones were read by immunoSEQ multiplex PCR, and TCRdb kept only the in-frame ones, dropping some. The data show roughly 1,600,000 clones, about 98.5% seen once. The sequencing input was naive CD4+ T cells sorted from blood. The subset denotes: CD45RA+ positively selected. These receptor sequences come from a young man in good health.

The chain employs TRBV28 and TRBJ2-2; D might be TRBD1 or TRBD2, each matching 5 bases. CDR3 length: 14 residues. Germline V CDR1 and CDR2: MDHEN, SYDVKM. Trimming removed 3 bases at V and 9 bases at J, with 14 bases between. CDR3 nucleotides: TGTGCCAGCAGTTTCACGCAGGGAGTAAGGGAGCTGTTTTTT. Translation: CASSFTQGVRELFF.

CDR3 sequence (DNA): TGTGCCAGCAGCGTAGGCAGGGTCTTGGGCACTGAAGCTTTCTTT. It codes for CASSVGRVLGTEAFF. This chain joins TRBV9 and TRBJ1-1; TRBD1 is a possible D gene (5 bases). V was pared by 0 bases and J by 4 bases, with 13 bases between. Germline V gene lookup returns CDR1 SGDLS and CDR2 YYNGEE. CDR3 size: 15 residues.

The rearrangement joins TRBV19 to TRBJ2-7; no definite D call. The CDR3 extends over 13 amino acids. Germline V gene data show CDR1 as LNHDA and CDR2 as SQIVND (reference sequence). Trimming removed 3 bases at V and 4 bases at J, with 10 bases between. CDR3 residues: CASSIGLGYEQYF. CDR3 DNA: TGTGCCAGTAGTATCGGGTTAGGTTACGAGCAGTACTTC.

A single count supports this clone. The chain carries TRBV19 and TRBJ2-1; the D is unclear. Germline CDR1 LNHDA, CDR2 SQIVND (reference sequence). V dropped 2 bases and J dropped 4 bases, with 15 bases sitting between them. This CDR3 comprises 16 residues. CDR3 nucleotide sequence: TGTGCCAGTAGTATACACTACCCTCAGCCTTACAATGAGCAGTTCTTC. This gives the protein CASSIHYPQPYNEQFF.

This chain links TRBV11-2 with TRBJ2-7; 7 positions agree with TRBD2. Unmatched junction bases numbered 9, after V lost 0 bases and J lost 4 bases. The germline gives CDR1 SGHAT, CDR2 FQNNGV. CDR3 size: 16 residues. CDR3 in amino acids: CASSLDLTSSKYEQYF. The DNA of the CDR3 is TGTGCCAGCAGCTTAGATCTGACTAGCTCAAAGTACGAGCAGTACTTC.

The CDR3 protein is CARGNTEAFF. DNA of the CDR3: TGTGCCAGGGGGAACACTGAAGCTTTCTTT. This chain uses TRBV2 with TRBJ1-1, with no clear D. From germline, CDR1 is SNHLY and CDR2 FYNNEI. The CDR3 extends over 10 amino acids. V lost 9 bases to trimming and J lost 1 base, with 3 bases between them. The complete variable domain, with remaining parts taken from reference TRBV2 and TRBJ1-1, reads EPEVTQTPSHQVTQMGQEVILRCVPISNHLYFYWYRQILGQKVEFLVSFYNNEISEKSEIFDDQFSVERPDGSNFTLKIRSTKLEDSAMYFCARGNTEAFFGQGTRLTVV.

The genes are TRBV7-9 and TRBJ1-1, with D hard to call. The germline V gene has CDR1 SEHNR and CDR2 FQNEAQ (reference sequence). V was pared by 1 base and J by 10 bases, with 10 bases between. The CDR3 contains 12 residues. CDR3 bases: TGTGCCAGCAGCTTAGATGCAGGAGGAGCTTTCTTT. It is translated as CASSLDAGGAFF.

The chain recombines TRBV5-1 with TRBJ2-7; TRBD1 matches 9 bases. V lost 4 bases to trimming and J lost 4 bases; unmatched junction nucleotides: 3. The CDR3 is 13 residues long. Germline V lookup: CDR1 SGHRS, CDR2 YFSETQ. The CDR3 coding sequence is TGCGCCAGCAGCGCGGGACAGGGTTACGAGCAGTACTTC. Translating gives CASSAGQGYEQYF.

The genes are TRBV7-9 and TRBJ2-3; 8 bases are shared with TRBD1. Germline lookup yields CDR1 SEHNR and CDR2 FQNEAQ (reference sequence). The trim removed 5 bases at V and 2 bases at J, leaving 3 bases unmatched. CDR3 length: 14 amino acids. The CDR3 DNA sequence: TGTGCCAGCAGCGCGGACAGGGCCACAGATACGCAGTATTTT. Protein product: CASSADRATDTQYF.

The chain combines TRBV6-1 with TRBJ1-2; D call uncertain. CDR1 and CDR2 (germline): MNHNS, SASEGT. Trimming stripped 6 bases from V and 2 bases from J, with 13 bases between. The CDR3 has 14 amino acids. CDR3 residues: CASRKGTENYGYTF. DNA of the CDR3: TGTGCCAGCAGAAAAGGAACAGAGAACTATGGCTACACCTTC.

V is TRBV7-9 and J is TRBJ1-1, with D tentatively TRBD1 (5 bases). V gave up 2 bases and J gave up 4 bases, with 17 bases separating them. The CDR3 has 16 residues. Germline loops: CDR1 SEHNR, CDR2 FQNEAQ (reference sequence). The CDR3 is CASSLPLGRQSTEAFF. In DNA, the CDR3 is TGTGCCAGCAGCTTACCCCTTGGGAGACAGAGCACTGAAGCTTTCTTT.

CDR3 sequence: CASRADRGREKLFF. As DNA, the CDR3 is TGTGCCAGCAGAGCGGACAGGGGCCGGGAAAAACTGTTTTTT. J is TRBJ1-4 and V is TRBV6-6, with TRBD1 matching 9 bases. After removal of 6 bases from V and 8 bases from J, the junction contained 7 bases not matched to a gene. The CDR3 consists of 14 residues. Germline CDR1 is MNHNY and CDR2 is SVGAGI (reference sequence).

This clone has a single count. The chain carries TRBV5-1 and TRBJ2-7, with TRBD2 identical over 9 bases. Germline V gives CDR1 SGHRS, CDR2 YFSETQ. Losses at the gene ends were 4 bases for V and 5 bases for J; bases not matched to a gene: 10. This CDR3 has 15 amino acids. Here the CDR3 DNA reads TGCGCCAGCAGCGCCGGCTTAGCGGGAGTCCACGAGCAGTACTTC. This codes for CASSAGLAGVHEQYF.

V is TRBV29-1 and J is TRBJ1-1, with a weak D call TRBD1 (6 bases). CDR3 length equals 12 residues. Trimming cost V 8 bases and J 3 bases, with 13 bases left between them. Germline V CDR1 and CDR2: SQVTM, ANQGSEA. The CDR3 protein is CSPWGLDTEAFF. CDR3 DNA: TGCAGCCCGTGGGGGCTCGACACTGAAGCTTTCTTT.

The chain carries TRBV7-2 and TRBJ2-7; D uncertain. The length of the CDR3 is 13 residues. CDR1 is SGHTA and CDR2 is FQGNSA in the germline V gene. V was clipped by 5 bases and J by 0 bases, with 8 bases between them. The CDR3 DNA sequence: TGTGCCAGCAGCGCAAAGGACTCCTACGAGCAGTACTTC. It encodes CASSAKDSYEQYF.

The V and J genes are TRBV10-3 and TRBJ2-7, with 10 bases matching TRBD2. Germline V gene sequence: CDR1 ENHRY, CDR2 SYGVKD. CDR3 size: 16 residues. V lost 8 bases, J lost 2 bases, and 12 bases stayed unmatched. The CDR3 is CAIGPSGRIITYEQYF. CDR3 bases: TGTGCCATCGGGCCTAGCGGGAGAATCATCACCTACGAGCAGTACTTC.

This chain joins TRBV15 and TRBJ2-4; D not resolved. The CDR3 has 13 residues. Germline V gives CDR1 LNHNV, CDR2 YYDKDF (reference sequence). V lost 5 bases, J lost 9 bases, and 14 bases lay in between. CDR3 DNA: TGTGCCACCAGCCCAACATCCTTAGGCATTCAGTACTTC. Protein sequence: CATSPTSLGIQYF.

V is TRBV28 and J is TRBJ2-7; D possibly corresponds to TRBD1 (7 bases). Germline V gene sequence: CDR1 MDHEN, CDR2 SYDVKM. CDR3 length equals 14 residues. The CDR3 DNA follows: TGTGTCACGGGAGTGGGGACAGTTCCCAAGGAGCAGTACTTC. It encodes CVTGVGTVPKEQYF. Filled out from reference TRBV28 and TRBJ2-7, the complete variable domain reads DVKVTQSSRYLVKRTGEKVFLECVQDMDHENMFWYRQDPGLGLRLIYFSYDVKMKEKGDIPEGYSVSREKKERFSLILESASTNQTSMYLCVTGVGTVPKEQYFGPGTRLTVT.

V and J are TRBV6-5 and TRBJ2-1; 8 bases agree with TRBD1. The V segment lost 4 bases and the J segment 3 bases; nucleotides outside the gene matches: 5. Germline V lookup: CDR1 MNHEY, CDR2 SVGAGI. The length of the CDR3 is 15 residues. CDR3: CASSSGQGLYNEQFF. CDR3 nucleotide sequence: TGTGCCAGCAGTTCCGGACAGGGCCTCTACAATGAGCAGTTCTTC.

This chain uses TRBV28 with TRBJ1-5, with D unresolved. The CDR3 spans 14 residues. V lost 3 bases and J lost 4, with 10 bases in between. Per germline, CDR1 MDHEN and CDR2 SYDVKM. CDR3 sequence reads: CASSLVAGNQPQHF. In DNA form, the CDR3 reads TGTGCCAGCAGTTTGGTGGCTGGGAATCAGCCCCAGCATTTT.

The CDR3 bases are TGTGCCAGCAGCCTAGATCACTTCCCGGGGCAGCCCCAGCATTTT. Translation: CASSLDHFPGQPQHF. V is TRBV9 and J is TRBJ1-5; D is uncertain. The CDR3 runs to 15 residues. Germline V gene data show CDR1 as SGDLS and CDR2 as YYNGEE. V was clipped by 4 bases and J by 7 bases, with 18 bases between them.

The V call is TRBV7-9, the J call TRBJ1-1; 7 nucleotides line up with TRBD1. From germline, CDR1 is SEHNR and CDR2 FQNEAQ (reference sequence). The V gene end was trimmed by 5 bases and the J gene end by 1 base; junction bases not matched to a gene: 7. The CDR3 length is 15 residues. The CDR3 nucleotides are TGTGCCAGCAGCCTGACAGGGCAAGGGAACACTGAAGCTTTCTTT. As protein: CASSLTGQGNTEAFF. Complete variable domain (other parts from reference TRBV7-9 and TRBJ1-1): DTGVSQNPRHKITKRGQNVTFRCDPISEHNRLYWYRQTLGQGPEFLTYFQNEAQLEKSRLLSDRFSAERPKGSFSTLEIQRTEQGDSAMYLCASSLTGQGNTEAFFGQGTRLTVV.

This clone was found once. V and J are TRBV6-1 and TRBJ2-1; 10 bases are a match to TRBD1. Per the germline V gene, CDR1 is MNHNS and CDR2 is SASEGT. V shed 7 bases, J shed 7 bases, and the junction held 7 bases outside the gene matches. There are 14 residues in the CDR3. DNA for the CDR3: TGTGCCAGCAAGGGGACAGGGGATGTGAATGAGCAGTTCTTC. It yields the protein CASKGTGDVNEQFF.

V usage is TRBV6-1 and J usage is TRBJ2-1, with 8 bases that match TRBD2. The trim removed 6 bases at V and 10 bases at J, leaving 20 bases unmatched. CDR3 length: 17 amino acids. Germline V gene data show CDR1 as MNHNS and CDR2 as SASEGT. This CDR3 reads CASSEPGLVGLDQEQFF. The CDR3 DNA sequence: TGTGCCAGCAGCGAACCGGGACTAGTTGGTCTGGATCAAGAGCAGTTCTTC.

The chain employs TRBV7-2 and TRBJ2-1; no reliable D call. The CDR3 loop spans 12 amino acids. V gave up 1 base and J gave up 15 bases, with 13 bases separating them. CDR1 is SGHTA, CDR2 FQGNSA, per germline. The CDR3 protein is CASSLGSRVTFF. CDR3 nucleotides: TGTGCCAGCAGCTTAGGATCACGGGTGACGTTCTTC.

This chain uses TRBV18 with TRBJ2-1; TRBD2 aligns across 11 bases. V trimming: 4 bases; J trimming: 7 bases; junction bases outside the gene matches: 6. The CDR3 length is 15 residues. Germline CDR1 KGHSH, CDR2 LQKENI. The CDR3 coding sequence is TGTGCCAGCTCACTGACTAGCGGGGCCGCAAATGAGCAGTTCTTC. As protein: CASSLTSGAANEQFF.

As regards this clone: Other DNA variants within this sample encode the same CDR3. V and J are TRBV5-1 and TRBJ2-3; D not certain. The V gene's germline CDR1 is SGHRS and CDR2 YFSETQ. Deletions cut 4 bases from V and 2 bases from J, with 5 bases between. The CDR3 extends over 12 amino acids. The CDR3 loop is CASSENTDTQYF. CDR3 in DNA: TGCGCCAGCAGCGAAAACACAGATACGCAGTATTTT.

CDR3 region: CASSQVPLAETYEQYF. CDR3 bases: TGCGCCAGCAGCCAAGTTCCCCTAGCGGAGACCTACGAGCAGTACTTC. The chain couples TRBV4-1 to TRBJ2-7; TRBD2 aligns across 7 bases. The trim removed 1 base at V and 2 bases at J, leaving 8 bases unmatched. This CDR3 comprises 16 residues. The germline CDR1 and CDR2 sequences are MGHRA and YSYEKL.

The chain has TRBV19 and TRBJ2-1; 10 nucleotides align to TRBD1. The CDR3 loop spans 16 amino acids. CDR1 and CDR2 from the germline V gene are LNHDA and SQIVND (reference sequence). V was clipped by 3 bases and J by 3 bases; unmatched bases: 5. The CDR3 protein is CASSIGQGELYNEQFF. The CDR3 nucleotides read TGTGCCAGTAGTATCGGACAGGGGGAGCTCTACAATGAGCAGTTCTTC. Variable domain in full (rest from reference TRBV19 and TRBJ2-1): DGGITQSPKYLFRKEGQNVTLSCEQNLNHDAMYWYRQDPGQGLRLIYYSQIVNDFQKGDIAEGYSVSREKKESFPLTVTSAQKNPTAFYLCASSIGQGELYNEQFFGPGTRLTVL.